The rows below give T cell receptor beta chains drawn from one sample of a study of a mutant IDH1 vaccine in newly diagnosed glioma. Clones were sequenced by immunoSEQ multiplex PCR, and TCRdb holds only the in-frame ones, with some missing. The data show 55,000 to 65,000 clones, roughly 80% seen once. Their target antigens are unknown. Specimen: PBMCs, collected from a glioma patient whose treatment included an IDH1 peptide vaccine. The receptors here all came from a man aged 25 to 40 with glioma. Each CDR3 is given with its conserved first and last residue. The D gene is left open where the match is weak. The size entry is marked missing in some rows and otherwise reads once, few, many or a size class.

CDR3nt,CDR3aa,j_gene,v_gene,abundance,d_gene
TGTGCCATCACCGACCGTGGAAACACCATATATTTT,CAITDRGNTIYF,TRBJ1-3,TRBV10-3,few,-
TGCAGCGCCCAGGAGATGGGGGAGCAGTACTTC,CSAQEMGEQYF,TRBJ2-7,TRBV29-1,once,-
TGTGCCAGCAGTGAAACGGGCCACCGGAATAACTATGGCTACACCTTC,CASSETGHRNNYGYTF,TRBJ1-2,TRBV2,-,-
TGTGCCAGCTCACCTCGGGACAGGGGGGAAAGGGAGACCCAGTACTTC,CASSPRDRGERETQYF,TRBJ2-5,TRBV18,-,TRBD1
TGTGCCAGCAGCTTGTTTGGGAACGAGCAGTACTTC,CASSLFGNEQYF,TRBJ2-7,TRBV5-6,-,-
TGTGCCAGCAGTTTGGTCAATTCACCCCTCCACTTT,CASSLVNSPLHF,TRBJ1-6,TRBV28,-,-
TGTGCCAGCAGCGTAGAGGCAGGGGCCCATTCACCCCTCCACTTT,CASSVEAGAHSPLHF,TRBJ1-6,TRBV9,once,-
TGTGCCAGCAGGGTACCGGGGGTGAACACTGAAGCTTTCTTT,CASRVPGVNTEAFF,TRBJ1-1,TRBV4-2,few,-
TGTGCCAGTCAGGGACGCGACTATGGCTACACCTTC,CASQGRDYGYTF,TRBJ1-2,TRBV6-5,-,-
TGTGCCAGCAGTCGAAGCTACGGCTCCTACGAGCAGTACTTC,CASSRSYGSYEQYF,TRBJ2-7,TRBV6-5,-,-
TGTGCCAGCAGCATCGGGGACAGGGGAGCGACTAATGAAAAACTGTTTTTT,CASSIGDRGATNEKLFF,TRBJ1-4,TRBV5-4,-,TRBD1
TGTGCCAGCAGTGAAGAAGAAGGGGGTTACGAGCAGTACTTC,CASSEEEGGYEQYF,TRBJ2-7,TRBV6-1,medium-sized,-
TGTGCCAGCAGTTTACTCTATACGCAGTATTTT,CASSLLYTQYF,TRBJ2-3,TRBV28,-,-
TGTGCCAGCAGTTCAACAGGACAGGGAACAGATACGCAGTATTTT,CASSSTGQGTDTQYF,TRBJ2-3,TRBV6-6,-,TRBD1
TGTGCCATCAGCGAGTCCCAAACAGCTTCCTACGAGCAGTACTTC,CAISESQTASYEQYF,TRBJ2-7,TRBV10-3,once,-
TGTGCCAGCAGCCGGACAGGGGATAGTGAAAAACTGTTTTTT,CASSRTGDSEKLFF,TRBJ1-4,TRBV7-8,-,TRBD1
TGTGCCAGCAGTCAGCAGGGAACTGGAAACACCATATATTTT,CASSQQGTGNTIYF,TRBJ1-3,TRBV27,-,-
TGCGCCAGCAGCCCGACCCACAATGAGCAGTTCTTC,CASSPTHNEQFF,TRBJ2-1,TRBV5-1,-,-
TGTGCCAGCTCACCTACAGCGAGGCAAGAGACCCAGTACTTC,CASSPTARQETQYF,TRBJ2-5,TRBV18,-,-
TGTGCCACTCACCACCTGGACGTGAACTATGGCTACACCTTC,CATHHLDVNYGYTF,TRBJ1-2,TRBV2,-,-
TGCGCCAGCAGCCAAGATGCCCTAGATAACAATGAGCAGTTCTTC,CASSQDALDNNEQFF,TRBJ2-1,TRBV4-1,-,-
TGTGCCAGCAGTTTACAACCAGCGAACACCGGGGAGCTGTTTTTT,CASSLQPANTGELFF,TRBJ2-2,TRBV27,-,-
TGTGCCAGCGACCCTAGGGACTACCAAGAGACCCAGTACTTC,CASDPRDYQETQYF,TRBJ2-5,TRBV7-9,once,-
TGTGCCAGTAGCAGTGGGACAGTCCTTGCCTACGAGCAGTACTTC,CASSSGTVLAYEQYF,TRBJ2-7,TRBV19,-,TRBD1
TGCGCCAGCAGCCAAGAACCAGGGGGCACTGAAGCTTTCTTT,CASSQEPGGTEAFF,TRBJ1-1,TRBV4-1,few,TRBD1
TGTGCCAGCAGTCTAACCAATATGGCCTCCTACGAGCAGTACTTC,CASSLTNMASYEQYF,TRBJ2-7,TRBV6-5,-,-
TGTGCCAGCAGCTTAGAGGGCAGGGGGGCTAACTATGGCTACACCTTC,CASSLEGRGANYGYTF,TRBJ1-2,TRBV7-9,-,TRBD1
TGTGCCAGCAGCTTAGCGCTGGGCTATAGCTCCTACGAGCAGTACTTC,CASSLALGYSSYEQYF,TRBJ2-7,TRBV7-9,-,-
TGTGCCAGCAGTGGCCCAGGACAGGGAAATCGAGTAGTAGCCTACAATGAGCAGTTCTTC,CASSGPGQGNRVVAYNEQFF,TRBJ2-1,TRBV2,-,TRBD1
TGTGCCAGCAGCTCCCGGTTTGAAGCTTTCTTT,CASSSRFEAFF,TRBJ1-1,TRBV7-9,-,-
TGTGCCAGCAGCTTAGAATCCCGGATGAACACTGAAGCTTTCTTT,CASSLESRMNTEAFF,TRBJ1-1,TRBV11-2,-,-
TGTGCCAGCAGCCGGACAGGGGTTCGGTACGAGCAGTACTTC,CASSRTGVRYEQYF,TRBJ2-7,TRBV7-9,-,TRBD1
TGTGCCAGCAGCCCCCACAACGGACAGGGGAACACCGGGGAGCTGTTTTTT,CASSPHNGQGNTGELFF,TRBJ2-2,TRBV21-1,-,-
TGTGCCAGCAGGGGGACAATAAACACCGGGGAGCTGTTTTTT,CASRGTINTGELFF,TRBJ2-2,TRBV6-1,-,-
TGTGCCAGCAGTCCCGGACTAGCGGGGGGGTCTGAGCTGTTTTTT,CASSPGLAGGSELFF,TRBJ2-2,TRBV2,-,TRBD2
TGTGCCAGCAGTGCCCGGGACAGTAATTCACCCCTCCACTTT,CASSARDSNSPLHF,TRBJ1-6,TRBV6-1,once,TRBD1
TGTGCCAGCTCACCAGGAAGAAGGGTCCGGGGTAACTATGGCTACACCTTC,CASSPGRRVRGNYGYTF,TRBJ1-2,TRBV18,-,-
TGTGCCAGCAGCTCTATTCCCCGGGACAGGGGGAATGAGCAGTTCTTC,CASSSIPRDRGNEQFF,TRBJ2-1,TRBV7-9,-,TRBD1
TGCGCCAGCAGCATCGACAGGAGCTCCTATAATTCACCCCTCCACTTT,CASSIDRSSYNSPLHF,TRBJ1-6,TRBV5-1,-,-
TGTGCATGGAGTGTAGGGTTGGTCGATGGCTACACCTTC,CAWSVGLVDGYTF,TRBJ1-2,TRBV30,-,-
TGTGCCAGCAGTGAAAGGGAATTTAACACCATATATTTT,CASSEREFNTIYF,TRBJ1-3,TRBV6-1,few,-